Each of the 25 T cell receptor beta chains below was sequenced from the same sample in a study of molecular identifiers for immune sequencing clone quantification. TCRdb redid the calling of the PCR reads with MiXCR, one entry per CDR3 protein. The table records around 470,000 distinct CDR3 sequences, around 23% of them present only once. Sequenced material: naive CD8+ T cells from blood, with Jurkat cell RNA spiked in. This sample's subset: FACS-sorted CD8+CD4-CCR7+CD45RA+ naive T cells. Receptor source: a human donor in good health. Some libraries in this study had Jurkat cell RNA spiked in.

This clonotype was counted ten times or more. The rearrangement links TRBV12-3 or TRBV12-4 to TRBJ1-5; no firm D call. The CDR3 runs to 15 residues. Trimming took 3 bases from V and 0 from J, leaving 9 bases between them. CDR3 nucleotide sequence: TGTGCCAGCAGTTTTCTCGCAGGTAGCAATCAGCCCCAGCATTTT. It encodes CASSFLAGSNQPQHF.

This chain links TRBV19 with TRBJ2-1; D gene ambiguous. The germline CDR1 and CDR2 sequences are LNHDA and SQIVND (reference sequence). The V end lost 3 bases, the J end lost 0 bases, and 9 bases lay between the germline ends. The CDR3 is made up of 15 amino acids. The CDR3 loop is CASSIQTYSYNEQFF. CDR3 sequence (DNA): TGTGCCAGTAGTATCCAGACGTACTCCTACAATGAGCAGTTCTTC.

In its sample, this clonotype was seen many times. The V call is TRBV6-2 or TRBV6-3, the J call TRBJ2-7; TRBD2 is a possible D gene (6 bases). V dropped 2 bases and J dropped 6 bases, with 8 bases sitting between them. The length of the CDR3 is 12 residues. Germline V gene sequence: CDR1 MNHEY, CDR2 SVGEGT. CDR3 nucleotides: TGTGCCAGCAGTTACGTCGGGGGCGAGCAGTACTTC. Its translation: CASSYVGGEQYF.

V usage is TRBV7-9 and J usage is TRBJ2-1; the D is unclear. From germline, CDR1 is SEHNR and CDR2 FQNEAQ (reference sequence). The germline V and J ends were trimmed by 6 bases and 5 bases, with 20 bases remaining between them. There are 16 residues in the CDR3. The CDR3 coding sequence is TGTGCCAGCAGTTCCACCCTTCCGGTGGGTGACAATGAGCAGTTCTTC. This encodes CASSSTLPVGDNEQFF.

The chain uses TRBV4-3 and TRBJ1-1; a weak D match, TRBD1 (6 bases). V lost 0 bases to trimming and J lost 6 bases, with 8 bases between them. This CDR3 has 13 residues. Germline V gives CDR1 LGHNA, CDR2 YSLEER. The CDR3 DNA reads as TGCGCCAGCAGCCAAGAAGGGGGGCCTGAAGCTTTCTTT. Protein: CASSQEGGPEAFF.

This chain uses TRBV4-3 with TRBJ1-5, with D perhaps TRBD1 (5 bases). Per the germline V gene, CDR1 is LGHNA and CDR2 is YSLEER. This CDR3 has 15 residues. With 0 bases removed from V and 5 bases from J, the gap between germline ends came to 11 bases. CDR3 coding DNA: TGCGCCAGCAGCCAAGATTCGGGGCTCGATCAGCCCCAGCATTTT. Amino acids: CASSQDSGLDQPQHF.

In this sample, this clonotype turned up a few times. The V call is TRBV19, the J call TRBJ2-1; D is ambiguous. This CDR3 is built from 12 residues. Trimming left V 3 bases short and J 9 bases short, with 9 bases between. The germline gives CDR1 LNHDA, CDR2 SQIVND (reference sequence). CDR3 nucleotide sequence: TGTGCCAGTAGTATCGGCGCACTTGAGCAGTTCTTC. As protein: CASSIGALEQFF.

V gene TRBV28 combines with J gene TRBJ2-5; D possibly corresponds to TRBD1 (6 bases). The CDR3 covers 13 residues. The V and J ends lost 7 bases and 7 bases respectively, with 16 bases between them. Germline assignment: CDR1 MDHEN and CDR2 SYDVKM. For the CDR3, the DNA is TGTGCCAGCACTCTAGAGGGGGAAGCGACCCAGTACTTC. As protein: CASTLEGEATQYF.

Concerning this clonotype itself: One end of the junction is discordant with germline, which a read error may explain. The chain is built from TRBV27 and TRBJ1-2, with D possibly being TRBD1 (5 bases). The length of the CDR3 is 15 residues. The germline V gene has CDR1 MNHEY and CDR2 SMNVEV (reference sequence). CDR3 bases: TGTGCCAGCAGCCCCGTAAGGGGACCAGACTATGGCTACGCCTTC. This codes for CASSPVRGPDYGYAF.

The chain recombines TRBV15 with TRBJ1-2; D not certain. The V end lost 0 bases, the J end lost 2 bases, and 7 bases lay between the germline ends. The CDR3 loop spans 14 amino acids. Germline V gives CDR1 LNHNV, CDR2 YYDKDF (reference sequence). In nucleotides, the CDR3 is TGTGCCACCAGCAGAGATAGAGGGAACTATGGCTACACCTTC. The encoded protein is CATSRDRGNYGYTF.

This clonotype was counted between two and nine times. This chain links TRBV11-2 with TRBJ1-3; D remains ambiguous. Per the germline V gene, CDR1 is SGHAT and CDR2 is FQNNGV. This CDR3 is built from 15 residues. V was clipped by 7 bases and J by 0 bases, with 13 bases between them. The DNA for the CDR3 is TGTGCCAGCACCCCGGGATTTAGCTCTGGAAACACCATATATTTT. Protein product: CASTPGFSSGNTIYF.

This clonotype has at least ten counts. V and J are TRBV5-4 and TRBJ1-1, with TRBD1 as a possible D gene (6 bases). V lost 4 bases and J 3 bases, leaving 13 bases between the germline ends. This CDR3 spans 14 amino acids. The V gene's germline CDR1 is SGHNT and CDR2 YYREEE (reference sequence). DNA for the CDR3: TGTGCCAGCAGCCCGCCAGGGGCGGACACTGAAGCTTTCTTT. This translates into CASSPPGADTEAFF.

J is TRBJ2-7 and V is TRBV7-6; 13 positions agree with TRBD2. The germline CDR1 and CDR2 sequences are SGHVS and FNYEAQ. The junction had 9 bases not matched to a gene; V was cut back by 5 bases and J by 5 bases. This CDR3 has 16 residues. CDR3 amino acids: CASSHTSGGARHEQYF. CDR3 nucleotide sequence: TGTGCCAGCAGCCACACTAGCGGGGGGGCCCGGCACGAGCAGTACTTC. Complete variable domain (other parts from reference TRBV7-6 and TRBJ2-7): GAGVSQSPRYKVTKRGQDVALRCDPISGHVSLYWYRQALGQGPEFLTYFNYEAQQDKSGLPNDRFSAERPEGSISTLTIQRTEQRDSAMYRCASSHTSGGARHEQYFGPGTRLTVT.

This clonotype turned up a few times. V and J are TRBV27 and TRBJ1-1; maybe TRBD1 (5 bases). Trimming took 3 bases from V and 1 from J, leaving 12 bases between them. In germline, CDR1 is MNHEY, CDR2 SMNVEV (reference sequence). This CDR3 spans 15 amino acids. This CDR3 reads CASSFEGRGNTEAFF. The CDR3 DNA sequence: TGTGCCAGCAGTTTTGAGGGGCGAGGGAACACTGAAGCTTTCTTT.

This chain joins TRBV24-1 and TRBJ2-7, with D hard to call. The CDR3 sequence is 17 residues long. Trimming stripped 0 bases from V and 5 bases from J, with 19 bases between. Germline assignment: CDR1 KGHDR and CDR2 SFDVKD. CDR3 bases: TGTGCCACCAGTGATTTGTATCCGGGCCGGTGGTTGGACGAGCAGTACTTC. Its protein product is CATSDLYPGRWLDEQYF.

The chain recombines TRBV4-1 with TRBJ2-1; D possibly corresponds to TRBD1 (5 bases). In germline, CDR1 is MGHRA, CDR2 YSYEKL. V lost 3 bases to trimming and J lost 4 bases, with 13 bases between them. This CDR3 spans 15 amino acids. CDR3 sequence reads: CASSQKTVTYNEQFF. As DNA, the CDR3 is TGCGCCAGCAGCCAGAAGACAGTGACATACAATGAGCAGTTCTTC.

This chain uses TRBV11-2 with TRBJ1-2, with D tentatively TRBD1 (5 bases). Between the trimmed V and J ends, which lost 3 bases and 6 bases, there was a span of 11 bases. This CDR3 is 13 amino acids long. CDR1 is SGHAT and CDR2 is FQNNGV in the germline V gene. The CDR3 nucleotides read TGTGCCAGCAGCTTGACAGCGAAGAATGGCTACACCTTC. Its translation: CASSLTAKNGYTF.

With regard to this clonotype: The junction shows a germline mismatch at one end, possibly a read error. The chain couples TRBV4-3 to TRBJ2-2; no reliable D call. Looked up from germline, CDR1 is LGHNA and CDR2 is YSLEER. This CDR3 has 14 amino acids. Here the CDR3 DNA reads TGCGCCAGCGGCCAAGACCCAGGTTCCGGGGAGCTGTTTTTT. Translating it yields CASGQDPGSGELFF.

The gene calls are TRBV11-2 and TRBJ1-6, with 8 bases that match TRBD1. V lost 7 bases to trimming and J lost 8 bases; unmatched junction nucleotides: 7. Germline V gene data show CDR1 as SGHAT and CDR2 as FQNNGV. This CDR3 is built from 14 residues. CDR3 in DNA: TGTGCCAGCAAAGGACAGGGAGCTTATTCACCCCTCCACTTT. Its protein is CASKGQGAYSPLHF.

The gene calls are TRBV11-2 and TRBJ2-7; D is perhaps TRBD2 (7 bases). CDR3 length equals 16 residues. Germline CDR1 reads SGHAT; CDR2 reads FQNNGV. V was clipped by 1 base and J by 3 bases, with 16 bases between them. The CDR3: CASSLGTRGANYEQYF. Written as DNA, the CDR3 is TGTGCCAGCAGCTTAGGGACTAGGGGGGCTAACTACGAGCAGTACTTC.

Note on this clonotype: A junction boundary mismatches the germline segment, possibly from a read error. This sequence joins TRBV7-9 and TRBJ2-3, with D perhaps assigned TRBD1 or TRBD2 (5 bases each). The CDR3 extends over 15 amino acids. Germline V gene lookup returns CDR1 SEHNR and CDR2 FQNEAQ (reference sequence). CDR3 coding DNA: TGTGCCAGCAGCCCCTCTACCGGGGCTACAGATACGCGGTATTTT. It encodes CASSPSTGATDTRYF.

A remark on this clonotype: A read error may be the cause here, since a much bigger clone is one base away. V and J are TRBV29-1 and TRBJ1-1, with D hard to call. V lost 7 bases and J 4 bases, leaving 10 bases between the germline ends. The CDR3 is 11 amino acids. Germline values: CDR1 SQVTM, CDR2 ANQGSEA. The CDR3 loop is CSAIGGTEAFF. The CDR3 DNA reads as TGCAGCGCTATAGGCGGCACTGAAGCTTTCTTT.

The rearrangement joins TRBV5-6 to TRBJ1-1; D not certain. The CDR3 is made up of 14 amino acids. V lost 4 bases and J 3 bases, leaving 13 bases between the germline ends. Germline V gene sequence: CDR1 SGHDT, CDR2 YYEEEE. Written as DNA, the CDR3 is TGTGCCAGCAGCCCGGGAGCGGGTCACACTGAAGCTTTCTTT. Its protein product is CASSPGAGHTEAFF.

This clonotype occurred many times. The chain is built from TRBV27 and TRBJ2-7; D might be TRBD1 or TRBD2, each matching 5 bases. The CDR3 length is 15 residues. Germline CDR1 MNHEY, CDR2 SMNVEV (reference sequence). The ends were cut back, 3 bases at V and 5 bases at J, with 17 bases in the middle. DNA of the CDR3: TGTGCCAGCAGTTTGGCCGGCCAGAGAGGGGACGAGCAGTACTTC. This sequence encodes CASSLAGQRGDEQYF.

This clonotype showed up many times. The chain couples TRBV5-4 to TRBJ2-6, with unresolved D. The CDR3 is 14 residues long. Between the trimmed V and J ends, which lost 4 bases and 4 bases, there was a span of 9 bases. Germline CDR1 is SGHNT and CDR2 is YYREEE (reference sequence). The CDR3, as DNA: TGTGCCAGCAGCGGACGGACCGGGGCCAACGTCCTGACTTTC. Translating it yields CASSGRTGANVLTF.